The 9 T cell receptor beta chains given below trace back to one sample, sequenced in a study of cytomegalovirus exposure and HLA in healthy donors. Generated by immunoSEQ multiplex PCR, the TCRdb table keeps only in-frame clones and is missing some. This table has roughly 120,000 clones, 85% to 90% appearing once. The specimen was PBMCs. The receptors originated from a man between 25 and 39 years old in good health and CMV-seronegative.

The gene calls are TRBV11-1 and TRBJ2-1, with 12 positions matching TRBD2. CDR3 length: 16 residues. V was clipped by 2 bases and J by 4 bases; unmatched bases: 3. CDR1 is SGHAT, CDR2 FQDESV, per germline (reference sequence). CDR3 amino acids: CASSLLGLAGYNEQFF. The CDR3 DNA reads TGTGCCAGCAGCTTACTCGGACTAGCGGGGTACAATGAGCAGTTCTTC. Supplemented by reference TRBV11-1 and TRBJ2-1, the full variable domain reads EAEVAQSPRYKITEKSQAVAFWCDPISGHATLYWYRQILGQGPELLVQFQDESVVDDSQLPKDRFSAERLKGVDSTLKIQPAELGDSAMYLCASSLLGLAGYNEQFFGPGTRLTVL.

The chain is built from TRBV4-3 and TRBJ1-6, with no clear D. V lost 0 bases and J lost 13, with 16 bases in between. The CDR3 is made up of 15 amino acids. CDR1 is LGHNA and CDR2 is YSLEER in the germline V gene. Here the CDR3 DNA reads TGCGCCAGCAGCCAAGATTCAGCGTCCCCTGCGCCCCTCCACTTT. It yields the protein CASSQDSASPAPLHF.

The chain is built from TRBV9 and TRBJ1-1; TRBD1 is a possible D gene (5 bases). Per germline, CDR1 SGDLS and CDR2 YYNGEE. Trimming shortened V by 5 bases and J by 2 bases, and 10 bases separated the two germline ends. The CDR3 has 13 residues. CDR3 nucleotide sequence: TGTGCCAGCAGTGGGGCAGCCAACACTGAAGCTTTCTTT. Encoded protein: CASSGAANTEAFF.

This CDR3 is CASSPTGGETQYF. Here the CDR3 DNA reads TGTGCCAGCAGCCCGACAGGGGGGGAGACCCAGTACTTC. V usage is TRBV5-6 and J usage is TRBJ2-5; 9 bases align to TRBD1. The germline V gene has CDR1 SGHDT and CDR2 YYEEEE. The V segment lost 4 bases and the J segment 5 bases; nucleotides outside the gene matches: 3. The CDR3 covers 13 residues. The full variable domain, with the rest looked up from reference TRBV5-6 and TRBJ2-5, is DAGVTQSPTHLIKTRGQQVTLRCSPKSGHDTVSWYQQALGQGPQFIFQYYEEEERQRGNFPDRFSGHQFPNYSSELNVNALLLGDSALYLCASSPTGGETQYFGPGTRLLVL.

This clone was observed a single time. The CDR3 bases are TGTGCCAGCTCTTCCTTTCCGGGAGTCTACGAGCAGTACTTC. Protein: CASSSFPGVYEQYF. The rearrangement links TRBV18 to TRBJ2-7, with D possibly matching TRBD2 (6 bases). The length of the CDR3 is 14 residues. V was cut by 6 bases and J by 3 bases, with 15 bases left in between. The germline gives CDR1 KGHSH, CDR2 LQKENI.

In this sample, this clone turned up once. The chain has TRBV18 and TRBJ2-7; 8 bases line up with TRBD1. The V gene end was trimmed by 6 bases and the J gene end by 7 bases; junction bases not matched to a gene: 11. Germline CDR1 reads KGHSH; CDR2 reads LQKENI. The CDR3 is 14 amino acids. Here the CDR3 DNA reads TGTGCCAGCTCGCCTGACAGGGGTCGGGGAGAGCAGTACTTC. Translating gives CASSPDRGRGEQYF.

The chain employs TRBV19 and TRBJ2-1, with 13 nucleotides matching TRBD2. Losses at the gene ends were 4 bases for V and 8 bases for J; bases not matched to a gene: 5. Per germline, CDR1 LNHDA and CDR2 SQIVND (reference sequence). The CDR3 length is 15 residues. The CDR3 nucleotides are TGTGCCAGTAGTAGAACTAGCGGGGGGGCCTATGAGCAGTTCTTC. Its protein product is CASSRTSGGAYEQFF.

The chain couples TRBV4-1 to TRBJ2-7, with TRBD2 identical over 11 bases. From germline, CDR1 is MGHRA and CDR2 YSYEKL. This CDR3 spans 17 amino acids. Unmatched junction bases numbered 10, after V lost 4 bases and J lost 2 bases. The CDR3 DNA sequence: TGCGCCAGCAGCCTCCTAACCGGGACTAGCGGTCCCTACGAGCAGTACTTC. The encoded protein is CASSLLTGTSGPYEQYF.

Only one count was recorded for this clone. The chain joins TRBV6-5 to TRBJ1-1; possibly TRBD1 for D (5 bases). Trimming shortened V by 0 bases and J by 6 bases, and 11 bases separated the two germline ends. The CDR3 totals 14 residues. In germline, CDR1 is MNHEY, CDR2 SVGAGI. The CDR3 nucleotides are TGTGCCAGCAGTTACTCGTGGGGGGAGGCTGAAGCTTTCTTT. Its protein is CASSYSWGEAEAFF.